The 13 T cell receptor beta chains presented below share a single source sample, sequenced in a study of T cells in Graves' hyperthyroidism and ophthalmopathy. There were TCR beta CDR3 regions amplified from RNA transcripts. First-round RT-PCR of the TCR CDR3 relied on the HTBI primer set. Via MiXCR, TCRdb re-called the multiplex PCR reads, giving one row per CDR3 protein. The repertoire holds 750,000 to 900,000 distinct CDR3 sequences, over 35% seen once, with approximately 10% in the top ten. The sample comprised blood. These receptors were taken from a man between 18 and 29 years old with Graves' hyperthyroidism.

The chain uses TRBV11-1 and TRBJ1-2, with D possibly TRBD1 on 6 matching bases. The CDR3 is made up of 15 amino acids. Trimming pared 0 bases from V and 1 base from J, leaving 9 bases between. Germline loops: CDR1 SGHAT, CDR2 FQDESV (reference sequence). As DNA, the CDR3 is TGTGCCAGCAGCTTAGCAGGGGGAGGTAACTATGGCTACACCTTC. Translating it yields CASSLAGGGNYGYTF.

This clonotype was picked up many times. This rearrangement joins TRBV29-1 to TRBJ1-5; no firm D call. Trimming took 2 bases from V and 0 from J, leaving 5 bases between them. Germline lookup yields CDR1 SQVTM and CDR2 ANQGSEA. CDR3 length: 13 residues. For the CDR3, the DNA is TGCAGCGTTGAAAGTAGTAGCAATCAGCCCCAGCATTTT. This gives the protein CSVESSSNQPQHF.

The genes are TRBV25-1 and TRBJ2-5, with TRBD1 as a possible D gene (6 bases). Trimming cost V 4 bases and J 7 bases, with 13 bases left between them. The CDR3 sequence is 13 residues long. CDR1 is MGHDK, CDR2 SYGVNS, per germline. The chain's CDR3 is CASSVYRDGTQYF. CDR3 bases: TGTGCCAGCAGTGTATACAGGGACGGGACCCAGTACTTC.

This clonotype was observed many times. The chain is built from TRBV20-1 and TRBJ1-6, with 9 nucleotides matching TRBD1. The germline gives CDR1 DFQATT, CDR2 SNEGSKA (reference sequence). Unmatched junction bases numbered 7, after V lost 3 bases and J lost 4 bases. The CDR3 consists of 16 residues. CDR3 loop: CSASGGQGGYNSPLHF. The DNA for the CDR3 is TGCAGTGCTAGCGGGGGACAGGGAGGATATAATTCACCCCTCCACTTT.

The rearrangement joins TRBV6-5 to TRBJ1-5, with D uncertain. V was clipped by 2 bases and J by 10 bases, with 12 bases between them. Germline CDR1 is MNHEY and CDR2 is SVGAGI. CDR3 length: 13 residues. The CDR3 DNA reads TGTGCCAGCAGTTACGAGGGAGTGGAACCCCAGCATTTT. It translates to CASSYEGVEPQHF.

This clonotype turned up a few times. This rearrangement joins TRBV20-1 to TRBJ2-5, with 9 bases identical to TRBD2. CDR3 length equals 13 residues. With V trimmed by 3 bases and J by 5 bases, 4 bases remained unmatched. The germline gives CDR1 DFQATT, CDR2 SNEGSKA (reference sequence). CDR3 loop: CSARISGRETQYF. CDR3 DNA sequence: TGCAGTGCTAGGATCAGCGGGAGGGAGACCCAGTACTTC.

This clonotype was seen many times. The gene calls are TRBV7-2 and TRBJ2-7; D not resolved. From germline, CDR1 is SGHTA and CDR2 FQGNSA. Trimming removed 2 bases from V and 3 bases from J, with 5 bases in between. The CDR3 sequence is 12 residues long. CDR3 nucleotides: TGTGCCAGCAGCTTACACGACTACGAGCAGTACTTC. This sequence encodes CASSLHDYEQYF.

This clonotype was seen repeatedly, ten times or more. The V gene is TRBV20-1, the J gene TRBJ1-5; weak D call: TRBD1 (6 bases). The V and J ends lost 6 bases and 5 bases respectively, with 14 bases between them. The CDR3 loop spans 13 amino acids. Germline V gene data show CDR1 as DFQATT and CDR2 as SNEGSKA (reference sequence). CDR3 sequence reads: CSAKRGGYQPQHF. For the CDR3, the DNA is TGCAGTGCGAAAAGGGGGGGATATCAGCCCCAGCATTTT.

The chain has TRBV12-5 and TRBJ1-5; D possibly corresponds to TRBD1 (5 bases). The germline V gene has CDR1 LGHNT and CDR2 FRNRAP. V was clipped by 5 bases and J by 6 bases, with 14 bases between them. This CDR3 is built from 14 residues. CDR3 coding DNA: TGTGCTAGTGGTAGAGGGGATTACGGTCAGCCCCAGCATTTT. Protein sequence: CASGRGDYGQPQHF.

In this sample, this clonotype turned up many times. This rearrangement joins TRBV19 to TRBJ1-2; no reliable D call. The germline V gene has CDR1 LNHDA and CDR2 SQIVND (reference sequence). There are 12 residues in the CDR3. V was cut by 6 bases and J by 7 bases, with 12 bases left in between. In nucleotides, the CDR3 is TGTGCCAGTAGACCCGGGGTAGGTGGCTACACCTTC. This gives the protein CASRPGVGGYTF.

This clonotype was counted at least ten times. The CDR3 nucleotides are TGTGCCAGCAGCTCCTTCAGCGGGGGGCGTGGGACCCAGTACTTC. Protein sequence: CASSSFSGGRGTQYF. V gene TRBV5-6 combines with J gene TRBJ2-5, with TRBD2 matching over 9 bases. Per the germline V gene, CDR1 is SGHDT and CDR2 is YYEEEE. The J segment lost 7 bases and the V segment lost 3 bases, leaving 10 bases of the junction unmatched. The CDR3 sequence is 15 residues long.

This clonotype was detected ten times or more. CDR3 protein: CAISGKAGPLDEQYF. The CDR3 nucleotides read TGTGCCATCAGTGGGAAGGCGGGACCGCTGGACGAGCAGTACTTC. This chain uses TRBV10-3 with TRBJ2-7; D is perhaps TRBD2 (6 bases). Trimming shortened V by 4 bases and J by 5 bases, and 18 bases separated the two germline ends. Germline V gene data show CDR1 as ENHRY and CDR2 as SYGVKD. There are 15 residues in the CDR3.

This chain links TRBV7-2 with TRBJ2-2, with 8 nucleotides matching TRBD2. This CDR3 contains 16 residues. Per germline, CDR1 SGHTA and CDR2 FQGNSA. Trimming at V came to 1 base and at J to 2 bases, leaving 3 bases not matched to a gene. In DNA form, the CDR3 reads TGTGCCAGCAGCTTAGAACTAGCGGACAACACCGGGGAGCTGTTTTTT. Protein: CASSLELADNTGELFF.